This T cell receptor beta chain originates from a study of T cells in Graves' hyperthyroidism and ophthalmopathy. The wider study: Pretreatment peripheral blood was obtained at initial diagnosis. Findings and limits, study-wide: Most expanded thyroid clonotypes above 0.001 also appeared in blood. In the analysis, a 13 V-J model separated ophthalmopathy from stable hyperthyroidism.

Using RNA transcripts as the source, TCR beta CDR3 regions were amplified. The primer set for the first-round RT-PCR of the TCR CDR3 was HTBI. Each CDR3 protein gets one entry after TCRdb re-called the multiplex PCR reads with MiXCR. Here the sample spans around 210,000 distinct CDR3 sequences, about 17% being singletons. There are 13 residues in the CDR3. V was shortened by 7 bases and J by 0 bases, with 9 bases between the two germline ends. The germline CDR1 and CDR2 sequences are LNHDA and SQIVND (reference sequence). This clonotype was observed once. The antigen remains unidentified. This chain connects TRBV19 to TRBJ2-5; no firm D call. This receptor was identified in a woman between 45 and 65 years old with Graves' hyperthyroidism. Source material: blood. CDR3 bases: TGTGCCAGTAATCGGGCGAACCAAGAGACCCAGTACTTC. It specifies CASNRANQETQYF.